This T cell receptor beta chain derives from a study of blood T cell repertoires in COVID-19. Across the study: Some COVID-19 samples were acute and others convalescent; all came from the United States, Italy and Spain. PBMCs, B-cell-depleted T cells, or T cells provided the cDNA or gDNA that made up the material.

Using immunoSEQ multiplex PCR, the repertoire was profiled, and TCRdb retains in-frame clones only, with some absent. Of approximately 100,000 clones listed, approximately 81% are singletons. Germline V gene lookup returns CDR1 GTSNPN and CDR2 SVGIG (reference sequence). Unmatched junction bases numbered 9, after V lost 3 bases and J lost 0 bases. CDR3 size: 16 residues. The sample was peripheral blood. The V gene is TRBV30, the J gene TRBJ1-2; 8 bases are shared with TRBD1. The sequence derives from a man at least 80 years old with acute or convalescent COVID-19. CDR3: CAWRYPGQEANYGYTF. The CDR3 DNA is TGTGCCTGGAGGTATCCGGGACAGGAAGCTAACTATGGCTACACCTTC.